The 18 T cell receptor beta chains below come from one sample, sequenced in a study of CD8+CD57+ T cells in acquired aplastic anemia. Genomic DNA, serving as template, underwent TCR beta VDJ and CDR3 profiling. TCRdb passed the reads through MiXCR, listing each CDR3 protein once. The sample has about 270,000 distinct CDR3 sequences; roughly 50% are singletons. Sequenced sample: sorted CD4+, CD8+, or CD8+CD57+ T cells (not recorded which) from PBMCs. These TCRs come from a human donor with severe aplastic anemia or a healthy control (not recorded which).

This clonotype was detected many times. This chain connects TRBV20-1 to TRBJ1-2; D might be TRBD1 (6 bases). This CDR3 region has 14 residues. V gave up 5 bases and J gave up 2 bases, with 15 bases separating them. Germline values: CDR1 DFQATT, CDR2 SNEGSKA (reference sequence). DNA of the CDR3: TGCAGTGCTGGAATTACAGGGTACAACTATGGCTACACCTTC. Protein: CSAGITGYNYGYTF.

V is TRBV9 and J is TRBJ1-5, with 7 bases identical to TRBD1. The CDR3 spans 15 residues. Losses at the gene ends were 3 bases for V and 11 bases for J; bases not matched to a gene: 14. Germline V CDR1 and CDR2: SGDLS, YYNGEE. CDR3 bases: TGTGCCAGCAGCGAGGGGGGACAGCACCGGGGGACCCAGCATTTT. Protein sequence: CASSEGGQHRGTQHF. Full variable domain (missing parts from reference TRBV9 and TRBJ1-5): DSGVTQTPKHLITATGQRVTLRCSPRSGDLSVYWYQQSLDQGLQFLIQYYNGEERAKGNILERFSAQQFPDLHSELNLSSLELGDSALYFCASSEGGQHRGTQHFGDGTRLSIL.

This clonotype has ten or more counts. The chain combines TRBV6-1 with TRBJ2-7, with TRBD2 identical over 7 bases. Germline V gene lookup returns CDR1 MNHNS and CDR2 SASEGT. The CDR3 is 15 amino acids. The J segment lost 3 bases and the V segment lost 6 bases, leaving 11 bases of the junction unmatched. The DNA for the CDR3 is TGTGCCAGCAGGGAATTAAGCGGGGTCCACTACGAGCAGTACTTC. The encoded protein is CASRELSGVHYEQYF.

This sequence joins TRBV11-2 and TRBJ2-5; D is perhaps TRBD1 or TRBD2 (5 bases each). This CDR3 comprises 20 residues. CDR1 is SGHAT and CDR2 is FQNNGV in the germline V gene. Trimming removed 4 bases from V and 3 bases from J, with 30 bases in between. The CDR3 coding sequence is TGTGCCAGCAGCTCGACCCTCTCGAATTCCGGGACCCAGCAGAAAGAGACCCAGTACTTC. It encodes CASSSTLSNSGTQQKETQYF.

The rearrangement joins TRBV20-1 to TRBJ1-6; D is perhaps TRBD1 (5 bases). Germline values: CDR1 DFQATT, CDR2 SNEGSKA (reference sequence). This CDR3 region has 15 residues. Trimming removed 3 bases at V and 4 bases at J, with 13 bases between. CDR3 bases: TGCAGTGCTAGCAAGGGGTTCGGTTATAATTCACCCCTCCACTTT. Translating it yields CSASKGFGYNSPLHF.

The J gene is TRBJ2-3, the V gene TRBV5-4, with a tentative D call TRBD2 (6 bases). Germline values: CDR1 SGHNT, CDR2 YYREEE (reference sequence). V was cut by 4 bases and J by 6 bases, with 21 bases left in between. The CDR3 is made up of 16 amino acids. CDR3 sequence (DNA): TGTGCCAGCAGCCTGGACTACACCACCTCTGGGGATACGCAGTATTTT. Its protein product is CASSLDYTTSGDTQYF.

The gene calls are TRBV11-2 and TRBJ2-1; D gene ambiguous. Between the trimmed V and J ends, which lost 0 bases and 4 bases, there was a span of 10 bases. The CDR3 loop spans 15 amino acids. CDR1 SGHAT and CDR2 FQNNGV come from the germline V gene. The CDR3: CASSLEGPVYNEQFF. CDR3 DNA sequence: TGTGCCAGCAGCTTAGAGGGCCCAGTTTACAATGAGCAGTTCTTC.

The CDR3 DNA is TGTGCCAGCAGCGCAAGTGTAGGGGCGTGGAACAATGAGCAGTTCTTC. This translates into CASSASVGAWNNEQFF. This sequence joins TRBV7-8 and TRBJ2-1; weak D call: TRBD1 (5 bases). Germline values: CDR1 SGHVS, CDR2 FQNEAQ. V was pared by 5 bases and J by 5 bases, with 19 bases between. The CDR3 is 16 amino acids.

V is TRBV24-1 and J is TRBJ2-2; 10 positions agree with TRBD2. Per germline, CDR1 KGHDR and CDR2 SFDVKD. CDR3 length equals 16 residues. The ends lost 4 bases at V and 5 bases at J; junction bases unmatched: 6. CDR3 DNA: TGTGCCACCAGTGACCCTAGCGGGAGTCCAACCGGGGAGCTGTTTTTT. The encoded protein is CATSDPSGSPTGELFF.

To note about this clonotype: An end of the junction does not agree with germline; a read error may underlie this. The chain couples TRBV24-1 to TRBJ2-3; the D is unclear. CDR1 and CDR2 from the germline V gene are KGHDR and SFDVKD. The CDR3 covers 16 residues. The CDR3 reads CATSVKLTPSTDRQYF. CDR3 DNA sequence: TGTGCCACCAGTGTTAAGTTGACACCGAGCACAGATAGGCAGTATTTT.

This chain links TRBV9 with TRBJ2-7; no clear D. The germline CDR1 and CDR2 sequences are SGDLS and YYNGEE. The CDR3 is 13 residues long. Trimming removed 0 bases at V and 5 bases at J, with 9 bases between. CDR3 sequence: CASSVGSLDEQYF. The CDR3 DNA sequence: TGTGCCAGCAGCGTAGGCTCCCTGGACGAGCAGTACTTC.

A remark on this clonotype: The CDR3 does not close with the conserved phenylalanine or tryptophan, likely indicating a read error. The chain couples TRBV5-1 to TRBJ1-1, with D hard to call. This CDR3 is built from 10 residues. Germline V gene data show CDR1 as SGHRS and CDR2 as YFSETQ. V was cut by 5 bases and J by 5 bases, with 4 bases left in between. The CDR3 spells CASRGTEAFS. The CDR3 coding sequence is TGCGCCAGCAGGGGTACTGAAGCTTTCTCT.

This clonotype was seen many times. The chain recombines TRBV5-1 with TRBJ2-1; perhaps D is TRBD1 or TRBD2 (5 bases each). CDR1 SGHRS and CDR2 YFSETQ come from the germline V gene. The CDR3 contains 12 residues. The V and J ends lost 4 bases and 15 bases respectively, with 17 bases between them. Written as DNA, the CDR3 is TGCGCCAGCAGCCCTGCGGTGGGGACGCGGTTCTTC. Its protein product is CASSPAVGTRFF.

This clonotype came up many times. CDR3 region: CSARLSGGARETQYF. The CDR3 nucleotides read TGCAGTGCTAGACTTAGCGGGGGGGCCAGGGAGACCCAGTACTTC. The V and J genes are TRBV20-1 and TRBJ2-5; TRBD2 aligns across 11 bases. CDR1 is DFQATT and CDR2 is SNEGSKA in the germline V gene (reference sequence). V was pared by 2 bases and J by 5 bases, with 7 bases of the junction left unmatched. CDR3 length: 15 amino acids.

As for this clonotype: Its ends do not fully match the called genes, so a read error is possible. CDR3 amino acids: CASSVEEGMGETQYF. In DNA form, the CDR3 reads TGTGCCAGCAGCGTAGAGGAGGGAATGGGGGAGACCCAGTACTTC. The genes are TRBV5-1 and TRBJ2-5; possibly TRBD2 for D (6 bases). CDR1 is SGHRS, CDR2 YFSETQ, per germline. The CDR3 totals 15 residues.

This clonotype was recorded only once. The V call is TRBV10-3, the J call TRBJ2-7; the match to TRBD2 covers 7 bases. CDR3 size: 17 residues. Germline CDR1 reads ENHRY; CDR2 reads SYGVKD. The V and J ends lost 2 bases and 3 bases, in that order; junction bases with no gene match: 13. The CDR3 sequence: CAISEGGSGERGYEQYV. CDR3 DNA: TGTGCCATCAGTGAGGGCGGCAGCGGGGAACGGGGCTACGAGCAGTACGTC.

In its sample, this clonotype was seen a few times. This chain uses TRBV12-3 or TRBV12-4 with TRBJ2-7; perhaps TRBD1 as D (5 bases). The V end was cut by 5 bases, the J end by 0 bases, with 14 bases between. The CDR3 is made up of 15 amino acids. CDR3 sequence (DNA): TGTGCCAGCAGTACAGACAGCCTGGGCTCCTACGAGCAGTACTTC. As protein: CASSTDSLGSYEQYF.

The chain is built from TRBV7-2 and TRBJ2-7, with D tentatively TRBD2 (6 bases). This CDR3 spans 16 amino acids. Trimming removed 1 base at V and 5 bases at J, with 18 bases between. Germline values: CDR1 SGHTA, CDR2 FQGNSA. The CDR3 region has the DNA TGTGCCAGCAGCTTAGTTGGGGCGGGACTTAATAACGAGCAGTACTTC. It codes for CASSLVGAGLNNEQYF.